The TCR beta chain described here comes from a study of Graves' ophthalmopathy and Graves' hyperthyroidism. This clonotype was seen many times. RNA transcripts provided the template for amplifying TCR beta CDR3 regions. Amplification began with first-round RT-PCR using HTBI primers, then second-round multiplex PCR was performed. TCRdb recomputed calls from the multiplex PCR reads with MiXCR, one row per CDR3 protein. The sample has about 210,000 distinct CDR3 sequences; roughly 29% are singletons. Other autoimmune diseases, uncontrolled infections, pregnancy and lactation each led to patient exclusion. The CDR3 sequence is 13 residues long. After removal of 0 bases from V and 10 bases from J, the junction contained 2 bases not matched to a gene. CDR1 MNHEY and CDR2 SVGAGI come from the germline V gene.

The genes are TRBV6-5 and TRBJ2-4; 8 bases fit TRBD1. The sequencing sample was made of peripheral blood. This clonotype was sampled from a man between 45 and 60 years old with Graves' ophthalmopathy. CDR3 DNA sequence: TGTGCCAGCAGTTACTCGAGACAGGGGATTCAGTACTTC. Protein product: CASSYSRQGIQYF.